This is a list of T cell receptor beta chains from one sample in a study of blood T cell repertoires in COVID-19. TCRdb's table, derived via immunoSEQ multiplex PCR, lists solely in-frame clones and lacks some. Altogether fewer than 200,000 clones are present, over 65% being singletons, with the ten largest covering around 3%. The sequenced material came from peripheral blood. These receptors came from a woman aged 80 or older with acute or convalescent COVID-19. The CDR3 runs from the conserved cysteine through the conserved F or W. D genes are given only for firm matches. Rows give clone size only sometimes, using once, few, many, or a class for an expanded clone.

cdr3_aa: CASRSNTGELFF
cdr3_nt: TGCGCCAGCCGTTCTAACACCGGGGAGCTGTTTTTT
cdr3_length: 12
v_call: TRBV5-1
clone_size: -
j_call: TRBJ2-2
d_call: -

cdr3_aa: CASSPGGQGNNEQFF
cdr3_nt: TGTGCCAGCAGTCCGGGGGGACAGGGTAACAATGAGCAGTTCTTC
cdr3_length: 15
v_call: TRBV6-5
clone_size: -
j_call: TRBJ2-1
d_call: TRBD1

cdr3_aa: CASSQTANTEAFF
cdr3_nt: TGTGCCAGCAGCCAGACAGCGAACACTGAAGCTTTCTTT
cdr3_length: 13
v_call: TRBV9
clone_size: once
j_call: TRBJ1-1
d_call: -

cdr3_aa: CASSTRIAGRLNEQFF
cdr3_nt: TGTGCCAGCTCCACAAGAATAGCGGGGAGATTGAATGAGCAGTTCTTC
cdr3_length: 16
v_call: TRBV18
clone_size: once
j_call: TRBJ2-1
d_call: TRBD2

cdr3_aa: CASMDTINQPQHF
cdr3_nt: TGTGCCAGCATGGACACCATTAATCAGCCCCAGCATTTT
cdr3_length: 13
v_call: TRBV19
clone_size: -
j_call: TRBJ1-5
d_call: -

cdr3_aa: CASSPLAGDTGELFF
cdr3_nt: TGTGCCAGCAGCCCCCTGGCAGGGGACACCGGGGAGCTGTTTTTT
cdr3_length: 15
v_call: TRBV7-9
clone_size: -
j_call: TRBJ2-2
d_call: -

cdr3_aa: CASSQAPFEERSEKLFF
cdr3_nt: TGCGCCAGCAGCCAAGCCCCTTTTGAGGAAAGAAGTGAAAAACTGTTTTTT
cdr3_length: 17
v_call: TRBV4-1
clone_size: -
j_call: TRBJ1-4
d_call: -

cdr3_aa: CASSFDRGRGQPQHF
cdr3_nt: TGTGCCAGCAGTTTTGACAGGGGAAGAGGTCAGCCCCAGCATTTT
cdr3_length: 15
v_call: TRBV28
clone_size: once
j_call: TRBJ1-5
d_call: TRBD1

cdr3_aa: CASSPQAGGEETQYF
cdr3_nt: TGTGCCAGCAGCCCACAAGCGGGAGGGGAAGAGACCCAGTACTTC
cdr3_length: 15
v_call: TRBV6-5
clone_size: -
j_call: TRBJ2-5
d_call: TRBD2

cdr3_aa: CASSSGTRGGTDTQYF
cdr3_nt: TGTGCCAGCAGTTCCGGGACCCGGGGGGGGACAGATACGCAGTATTTT
cdr3_length: 16
v_call: TRBV27
clone_size: once
j_call: TRBJ2-3
d_call: TRBD2

cdr3_aa: CASSLQVHSYEQYF
cdr3_nt: TGTGCCAGCAGTTTACAGGTCCACTCCTACGAGCAGTACTTC
cdr3_length: 14
v_call: TRBV27
clone_size: -
j_call: TRBJ2-7
d_call: -

cdr3_aa: CASSLQNYEQYF
cdr3_nt: TGTGCCAGCAGTTTACAAAACTACGAGCAGTACTTC
cdr3_length: 12
v_call: TRBV28
clone_size: -
j_call: TRBJ2-7
d_call: -

cdr3_aa: CASSQDLGLAGTGELFF
cdr3_nt: TGTGCCAGCAGCCAAGATCTGGGACTAGCGGGCACCGGGGAGCTGTTTTTT
cdr3_length: 17
v_call: TRBV3-1/TRBV3-2
clone_size: -
j_call: TRBJ2-2
d_call: TRBD2

cdr3_aa: CASSLTGGSDGYTF
cdr3_nt: TGTGCCAGCAGCTTGACAGGGGGGTCTGATGGCTACACCTTC
cdr3_length: 14
v_call: TRBV5-4
clone_size: -
j_call: TRBJ1-2
d_call: TRBD1

cdr3_aa: CASSLGHRQPQHF
cdr3_nt: TGTGCCAGCAGTTTAGGACACCGACAGCCCCAGCATTTT
cdr3_length: 13
v_call: TRBV27
clone_size: -
j_call: TRBJ1-5
d_call: -

cdr3_aa: CASSPRQLAGGTDTQYF
cdr3_nt: TGTGCCAGCAGCCCCCGACAACTAGCGGGTGGCACAGATACGCAGTATTTT
cdr3_length: 17
v_call: TRBV9
clone_size: -
j_call: TRBJ2-3
d_call: TRBD2

cdr3_aa: CASSRDRGDTEAFF
cdr3_nt: TGTGCCAGCAGCCGGGACAGGGGTGACACTGAAGCTTTCTTT
cdr3_length: 14
v_call: TRBV6-5
clone_size: -
j_call: TRBJ1-1
d_call: TRBD1

cdr3_aa: CASMSSGSGVNEQFF
cdr3_nt: TGTGCCAGCATGTCTAGCGGGAGTGGGGTCAATGAGCAGTTCTTC
cdr3_length: 15
v_call: TRBV6-6
clone_size: -
j_call: TRBJ2-1
d_call: TRBD2

cdr3_aa: CASSLEVGSEQYF
cdr3_nt: TGTGCCAGCAGTTTAGAAGTAGGGAGCGAGCAGTACTTC
cdr3_length: 13
v_call: TRBV27
clone_size: -
j_call: TRBJ2-7
d_call: -

cdr3_aa: CASSIQGSGDSPLHF
cdr3_nt: TGTGCCAGCAGCATACAGGGCAGCGGCGATTCACCCCTCCACTTT
cdr3_length: 15
v_call: TRBV7-3
clone_size: few
j_call: TRBJ1-6
d_call: -

cdr3_aa: CASSGRGIGDTQYF
cdr3_nt: TGCGCCAGCAGCGGGAGGGGGATTGGAGATACGCAGTATTTT
cdr3_length: 14
v_call: TRBV5-1
clone_size: -
j_call: TRBJ2-3
d_call: -

cdr3_aa: CSVASGRSYNEQFF
cdr3_nt: TGCAGCGTTGCCAGCGGGAGGTCCTACAATGAGCAGTTCTTC
cdr3_length: 14
v_call: TRBV29-1
clone_size: -
j_call: TRBJ2-1
d_call: TRBD2

cdr3_aa: CASSPRSQGPGELFF
cdr3_nt: TGTGCCAGCAGCCCCCGGTCCCAGGGGCCCGGGGAGCTGTTTTTT
cdr3_length: 15
v_call: TRBV7-3
clone_size: -
j_call: TRBJ2-2
d_call: -

cdr3_aa: CATRTSGSRRPTGELFF
cdr3_nt: TGTGCCACTCGGACTAGCGGGAGTCGAAGACCCACCGGGGAGCTGTTTTTT
cdr3_length: 17
v_call: TRBV27
clone_size: -
j_call: TRBJ2-2
d_call: TRBD2

cdr3_aa: CASSRTGNTGELFF
cdr3_nt: TGTGCCAGCAGTCGGACAGGGAACACCGGGGAGCTGTTTTTT
cdr3_length: 14
v_call: TRBV6-5
clone_size: -
j_call: TRBJ2-2
d_call: TRBD1

cdr3_aa: CASSSTGTGSYEQYF
cdr3_nt: TGTGCCAGCAGTTCAACCGGGACAGGAAGTTACGAGCAGTACTTC
cdr3_length: 15
v_call: TRBV11-2
clone_size: -
j_call: TRBJ2-7
d_call: TRBD1

cdr3_aa: CASSPMGREPSYEQYF
cdr3_nt: TGTGCCAGCAGCCCCATGGGCCGGGAGCCGTCCTACGAGCAGTACTTC
cdr3_length: 16
v_call: TRBV11-2
clone_size: -
j_call: TRBJ2-7
d_call: -

cdr3_aa: CASRREASTDTQYF
cdr3_nt: TGTGCCAGCAGGAGGGAGGCTTCCACAGATACGCAGTATTTT
cdr3_length: 14
v_call: TRBV2
clone_size: -
j_call: TRBJ2-3
d_call: -

cdr3_aa: CASGRSGSNEQFF
cdr3_nt: TGTGCCAGCGGTAGGAGCGGGAGCAATGAGCAGTTCTTC
cdr3_length: 13
v_call: TRBV2
clone_size: -
j_call: TRBJ2-1
d_call: TRBD2

cdr3_aa: CAWSPLSGNTIYF
cdr3_nt: TGTGCCTGGAGTCCCCTATCTGGAAACACCATATATTTT
cdr3_length: 13
v_call: TRBV30
clone_size: -
j_call: TRBJ1-3
d_call: -

cdr3_aa: CASREQGETQPQHF
cdr3_nt: TGTGCCAGCAGGGAACAGGGGGAAACTCAGCCCCAGCATTTT
cdr3_length: 14
v_call: TRBV2
clone_size: few
j_call: TRBJ1-5
d_call: TRBD1

cdr3_aa: CASSSGSPITYEQYF
cdr3_nt: TGTGCCAGCAGTTCCGGGTCCCCTATCACCTACGAGCAGTACTTC
cdr3_length: 15
v_call: TRBV7-9
clone_size: few
j_call: TRBJ2-7
d_call: -

cdr3_aa: CASSRREVGDSNQPQHF
cdr3_nt: TGTGCCAGCAGCCGGAGGGAGGTCGGGGATAGCAATCAGCCCCAGCATTTT
cdr3_length: 17
v_call: TRBV5-5
clone_size: -
j_call: TRBJ1-5
d_call: -

cdr3_aa: CSTRRVEETQYF
cdr3_nt: TGCAGCACCCGACGGGTCGAAGAGACCCAGTACTTC
cdr3_length: 12
v_call: TRBV29-1
clone_size: -
j_call: TRBJ2-5
d_call: -

cdr3_aa: CASSFSVLREQYF
cdr3_nt: TGTGCCAGCAGCTTCTCGGTTTTGCGCGAGCAGTACTTC
cdr3_length: 13
v_call: TRBV7-2
clone_size: -
j_call: TRBJ2-7
d_call: -

cdr3_aa: CASSSWGQGANYGYTF
cdr3_nt: TGTGCCAGCAGCTCATGGGGACAGGGGGCGAACTATGGCTACACCTTC
cdr3_length: 16
v_call: TRBV5-6
clone_size: -
j_call: TRBJ1-2
d_call: TRBD1

cdr3_aa: CASSLGQAGSTDTQYF
cdr3_nt: TGCGCCAGCAGCTTGGGGCAAGCGGGAAGCACAGATACGCAGTATTTT
cdr3_length: 16
v_call: TRBV5-1
clone_size: -
j_call: TRBJ2-3
d_call: TRBD2

cdr3_aa: CASSELSDTEAFF
cdr3_nt: TGTGCCAGCAGTGAATTGAGTGACACTGAAGCTTTCTTT
cdr3_length: 13
v_call: TRBV2
clone_size: -
j_call: TRBJ1-1
d_call: -

cdr3_aa: CASSQGGGATNTGELFF
cdr3_nt: TGCGCCAGCAGCCAAGGCGGCGGGGCGACGAACACCGGGGAGCTGTTTTTT
cdr3_length: 17
v_call: TRBV4-1
clone_size: many
j_call: TRBJ2-2
d_call: -

cdr3_aa: CASSQRGLAGSSRSYNEQFF
cdr3_nt: TGCGCCAGCAGCCAGAGGGGACTAGCGGGATCTTCCAGGTCCTACAATGAGCAGTTCTTC
cdr3_length: 20
v_call: TRBV4-1
clone_size: -
j_call: TRBJ2-1
d_call: TRBD2